This T cell receptor (beta chain) was sequenced for a study of cytomegalovirus exposure and HLA in healthy donors. The overall study: Researchers previously reported finding 100 million or so unique TCR beta sequences from approximately 190 million T cells.

The study ran its PCR with 60 Vbeta and 13 Jbeta primers. Libraries were prepared by immunoSEQ multiplex PCR; TCRdb keeps only in-frame clonotypes and omits some of them. The table lists roughly 250,000 clones, around 80% of them singletons. General study findings and limits: CMV serostatus was the only immune exposure information that was available. Presence/absence analyses assumed roughly uniform sequencing depth across donors, which may not hold.

This CDR3 spans 18 amino acids. Trimming cost V 4 bases and J 5 bases, with 28 bases left between them. The V gene's germline CDR1 is SGHRS and CDR2 YFSETQ. About this clone: Its cognate antigen is unknown.

Sequenced material: PBMCs. This clonotype was obtained from a girl aged 2-10 years in good health and CMV-seronegative. The chain employs TRBV5-1 and TRBJ2-7, with D possibly matching TRBD2 (5 bases). CDR3 amino acids: CASSQHLLTSAPRDEQYF. The CDR3 DNA follows: TGCGCCAGCAGCCAACATCTACTAACCTCGGCCCCGAGGGACGAGCAGTACTTC.